This record concerns one T cell receptor (beta chain) sequence. No antigen is known for it. The germline CDR1 and CDR2 sequences are SGHDT and YYEEEE. The V and J ends lost 2 bases and 0 bases, in that order; junction bases with no gene match: 4. There are 16 residues in the CDR3. The authors made TCR cDNA by 5'RACE template switching, adding a universal primer site and UMIs. Using its own MiXCR run on the 5' RACE reads, TCRdb lists one record per CDR3 protein. The table shows roughly 520,000 distinct CDR3 sequences, with roughly 22% occurring only once. This specimen comes from a study of T cells after yellow fever vaccination. Study-wide context: Low-cell-number fractions underwent preparation using SMART-Seq v4 Ultra Low Input. Broader study findings: Although the secondary response was weaker, it peaked faster, at day 5 versus 15.

The chain joins TRBV5-6 to TRBJ2-1; TRBD1 aligns across 8 bases. Sequenced material: PBMCs, taken less than 25 days after the first yellow fever vaccination. This TCR came from a man between 18 and 29 years old who received the YFV17D yellow fever vaccine. In DNA, the CDR3 is TGTGCCAGCAGCTTCGGGACAGGTGACTCCTACAATGAGCAGTTCTTC. Residues: CASSFGTGDSYNEQFF.